The clone carrying this TCR beta chain was counted a few times. Produced via immunoSEQ multiplex PCR; TCRdb's table is partial and in-frame only. The data contain 70,000 to 90,000 clones, 91% of them singletons. This sample is drawn from a study of T cell changes during pregnancy in multiple sclerosis. The CDR3 spans 18 residues. The germline V gene encodes CDR1 MGHRA and CDR2 YSYEKL. The V gene end was trimmed by 1 base and the J gene end by 3 bases; junction bases not matched to a gene: 10. The rearrangement links TRBV4-1 to TRBJ2-4, with 9 bases lining up with TRBD2. The sequence came from a female donor in good health, serving as a control in a pregnancy study. Some clones in this sample may be carry-over from other donors' samples. Sequencing was performed on PBMCs, taken in the first trimester of pregnancy. Written as DNA, the CDR3 is TGCGCCAGCAGCCAAGGTCTCGCTCGAGCGGGAGGCAAAAACATTCAGTACTTC. Encoded protein: CASSQGLARAGGKNIQYF.